This T cell receptor (beta chain) stems from a study of regulatory and conventional T cells in RAG deficiency. Study-level findings and limits: Shorter CDR3s in all patient subsets; >90% Treg-Tconv overlap in Omenn. Other subsets showed roughly 9.9-fold reductions, but Treg unique TCR beta sequences fell roughly 110-fold in these patients. Sorted Omenn CD25-high CD127-low cells may not be bona fide Tregs.

For this clone: The antigen is unknown.

This table comes from immunoSEQ multiplex PCR, and its TCRdb copy is limited to in-frame clones, with some not included. The sample records tens of thousands of clones, around 95% being singletons. The CDR3 loop spans 14 amino acids. CDR1 is MNHNS, CDR2 SASEGT, per germline. Trimming stripped 7 bases from V and 0 bases from J, with 7 bases between. The sorted conventional CD4+ T cells were CD25-low and CD127-high, with genomic DNA sequenced. These data were also filed under a second study, of regulatory T cells. That work contributes: The primer mix had 52 TRBV and 13 TRBJ primers.

This chain connects TRBV6-1 to TRBJ1-6; D is undetermined. The receptor was derived from a human donor in good health. Sample: CD25- CD4+ T cells sorted from blood. CDR3 sequence reads: CASTGSSYNSPLHF. As DNA, the CDR3 is TGTGCCAGCACGGGGAGCTCCTATAATTCACCCCTCCACTTT.